A single TCR beta chain is shown here with its context. Its antigen is as yet unknown. Libraries were prepared by immunoSEQ multiplex PCR; TCRdb keeps only in-frame clonotypes and omits some of them. The profile shows tens of thousands of clones, about 79% of them singletons. The source of the sample is a study of T cell clonotyping in hematopoietic cell transplantation. Notes on the study in general: Recipient TCR diversity dropped after transplant; expanded clonotypes rose from day 30 to 180.

Time point described: recipient sample about 28 days before transplant, after cytoreduction. Germline loops: CDR1 SGHRS, CDR2 YFSETQ. The trim removed 4 bases at V and 0 bases at J, leaving 3 bases unmatched. This CDR3 region has 15 residues. This TCR was recovered from a woman in her fifties or sixties with acute myeloid leukemia. Some clones in this sample may be carry-over from other donors' samples. This chain links TRBV5-1 with TRBJ1-1, with 10 bases identical to TRBD1. The material sequenced was peripheral blood mononuclear cells, taken before stem cell transplant. CDR3 residues: CASSRGQGMNTEAFF. In DNA, the CDR3 is TGCGCCAGCAGCAGGGGACAGGGGATGAACACTGAAGCTTTCTTT.